This T cell receptor beta chain was identified in a study of patients and donors after allogeneic stem cell transplantation. TCRdb re-derived calls from the RT-PCR reads in MiXCR, one entry per CDR3 protein. Seen here are about 410,000 distinct CDR3 sequences, roughly 17% observed once, and the top ten hold 6.5% to 7.5%. CDR1 and CDR2 (germline): SGHKS, YYEKEE (reference sequence). This CDR3 spans 16 amino acids. V dropped 4 bases and J dropped 1 base, with 14 bases sitting between them. This clonotype was seen only a few times. The receptor was derived from a human donor who was either an allogeneic HSCT recipient or a stem cell or donor lymphocyte infusion donor (not recorded which). It is not recorded whose cells these are; they may come from a transplant donor. Sample: blood, either unsorted or a sorted T cell fraction (not recorded which). The chain uses TRBV5-5 and TRBJ2-2; D unresolved. CDR3 nucleotides: TGTGCCAGCAGCCCGGTCGTGATACGGAACACCGGGGAGCTGTTTTTT. Residues: CASSPVVIRNTGELFF.